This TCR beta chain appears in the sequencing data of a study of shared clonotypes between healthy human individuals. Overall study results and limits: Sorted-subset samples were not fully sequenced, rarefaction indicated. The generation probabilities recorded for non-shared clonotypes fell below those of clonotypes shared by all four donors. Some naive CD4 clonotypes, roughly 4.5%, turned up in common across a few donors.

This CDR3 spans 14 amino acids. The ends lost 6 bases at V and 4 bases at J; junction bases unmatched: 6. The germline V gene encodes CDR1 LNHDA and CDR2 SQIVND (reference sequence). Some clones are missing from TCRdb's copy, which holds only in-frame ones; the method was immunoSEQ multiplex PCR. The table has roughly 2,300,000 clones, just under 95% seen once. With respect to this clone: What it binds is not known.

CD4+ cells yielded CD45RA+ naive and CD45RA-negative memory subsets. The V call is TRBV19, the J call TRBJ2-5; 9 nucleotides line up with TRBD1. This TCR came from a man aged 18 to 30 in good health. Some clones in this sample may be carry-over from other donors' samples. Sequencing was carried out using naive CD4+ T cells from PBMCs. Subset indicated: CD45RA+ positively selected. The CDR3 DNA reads TGTGCCAGTAGCGTTACAGGGGGCTCAGAGACCCAGTACTTC. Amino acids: CASSVTGGSETQYF.